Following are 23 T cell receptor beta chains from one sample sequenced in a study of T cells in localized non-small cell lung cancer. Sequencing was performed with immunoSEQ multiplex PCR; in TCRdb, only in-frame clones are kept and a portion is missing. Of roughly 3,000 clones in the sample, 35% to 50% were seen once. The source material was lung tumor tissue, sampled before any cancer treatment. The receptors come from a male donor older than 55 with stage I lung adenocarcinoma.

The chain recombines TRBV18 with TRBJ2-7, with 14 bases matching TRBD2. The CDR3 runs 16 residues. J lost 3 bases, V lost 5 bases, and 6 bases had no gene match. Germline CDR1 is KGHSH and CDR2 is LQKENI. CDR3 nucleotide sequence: TGTGCCAGCTCATCCTCGACTAGCGGGAGGGACTACGAGCAGTACTTC. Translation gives CASSSSTSGRDYEQYF.

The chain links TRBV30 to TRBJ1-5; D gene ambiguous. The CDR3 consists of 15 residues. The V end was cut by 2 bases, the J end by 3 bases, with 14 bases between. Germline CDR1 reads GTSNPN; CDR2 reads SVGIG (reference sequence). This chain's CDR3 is CAWSTVGRNNQPQHF. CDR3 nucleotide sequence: TGTGCCTGGAGTACCGTCGGGAGGAACAATCAGCCCCAGCATTTT.

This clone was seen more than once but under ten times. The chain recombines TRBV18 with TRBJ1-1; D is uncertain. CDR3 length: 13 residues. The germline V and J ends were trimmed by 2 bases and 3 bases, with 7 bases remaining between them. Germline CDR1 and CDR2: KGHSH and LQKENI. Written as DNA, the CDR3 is TGTGCCAGCTCACCAGAGACGTACACTGAAGCTTTCTTT. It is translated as CASSPETYTEAFF.

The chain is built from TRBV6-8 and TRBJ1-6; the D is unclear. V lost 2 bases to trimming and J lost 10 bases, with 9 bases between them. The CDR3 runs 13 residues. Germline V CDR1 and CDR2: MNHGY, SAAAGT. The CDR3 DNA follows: TGTGCCAGCAGTTACGAGGTGAGGTCACCCCTCCACTTT. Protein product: CASSYEVRSPLHF.

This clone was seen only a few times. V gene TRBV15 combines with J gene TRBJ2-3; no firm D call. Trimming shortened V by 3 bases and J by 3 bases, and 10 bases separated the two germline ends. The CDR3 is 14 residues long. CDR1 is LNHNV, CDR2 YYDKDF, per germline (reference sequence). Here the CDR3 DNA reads TGTGCCACCAGCAGGCCCCGTGCAACAGATACGCAGTATTTT. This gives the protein CATSRPRATDTQYF. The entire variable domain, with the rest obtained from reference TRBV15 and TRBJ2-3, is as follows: DAMVIQNPRYQVTQFGKPVTLSCSQTLNHNVMYWYQQKSSQAPKLLFHYYDKDFNNEADTPDNFQSRRPNTSFCFLDIRSPGLGDTAMYLCATSRPRATDTQYFGPGTRLTVL.

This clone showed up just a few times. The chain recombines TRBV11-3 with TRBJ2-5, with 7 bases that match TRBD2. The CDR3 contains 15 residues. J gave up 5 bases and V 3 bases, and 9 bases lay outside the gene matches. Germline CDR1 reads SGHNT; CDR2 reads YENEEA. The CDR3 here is CASSLERGRWETQYF. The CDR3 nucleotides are TGTGCCAGCAGCTTGGAGCGGGGACGGTGGGAGACCCAGTACTTC.

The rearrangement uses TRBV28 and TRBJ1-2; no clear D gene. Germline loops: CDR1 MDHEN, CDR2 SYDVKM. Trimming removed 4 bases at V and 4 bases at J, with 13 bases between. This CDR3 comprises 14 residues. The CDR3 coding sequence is TGTGCCAGCAGTTACCCGGAAGGCCTCTATGGCTACACCTTC. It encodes CASSYPEGLYGYTF.

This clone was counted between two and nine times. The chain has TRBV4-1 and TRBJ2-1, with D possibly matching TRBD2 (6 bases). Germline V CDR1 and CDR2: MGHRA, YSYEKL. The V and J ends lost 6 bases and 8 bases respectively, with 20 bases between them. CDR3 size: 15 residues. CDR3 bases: TGCGCCAGCAGAGCCGGGGACTTCCAGGATGATGAGCAGTTCTTC. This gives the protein CASRAGDFQDDEQFF.

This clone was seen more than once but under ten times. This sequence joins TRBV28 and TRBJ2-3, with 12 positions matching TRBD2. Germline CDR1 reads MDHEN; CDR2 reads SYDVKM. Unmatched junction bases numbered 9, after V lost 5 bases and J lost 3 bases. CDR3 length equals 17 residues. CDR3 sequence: CASSPSTSGSFTDTQYF. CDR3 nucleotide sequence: TGTGCCAGCAGTCCTTCGACTAGCGGGAGTTTTACAGATACGCAGTATTTT.

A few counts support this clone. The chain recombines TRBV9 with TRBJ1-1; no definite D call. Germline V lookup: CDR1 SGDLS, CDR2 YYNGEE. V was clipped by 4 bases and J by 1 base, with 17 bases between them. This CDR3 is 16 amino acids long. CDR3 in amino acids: CASSPRAGSKNTEAFF. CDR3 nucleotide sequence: TGTGCCAGCAGCCCCCGCGCGGGAAGCAAGAACACTGAAGCTTTCTTT.

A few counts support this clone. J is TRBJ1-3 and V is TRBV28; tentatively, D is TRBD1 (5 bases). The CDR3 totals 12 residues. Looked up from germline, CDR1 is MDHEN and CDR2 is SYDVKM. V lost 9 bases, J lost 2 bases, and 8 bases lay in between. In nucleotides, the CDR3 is TGTGCCAGTGGACATACTGGAAACACCATATATTTT. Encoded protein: CASGHTGNTIYF.

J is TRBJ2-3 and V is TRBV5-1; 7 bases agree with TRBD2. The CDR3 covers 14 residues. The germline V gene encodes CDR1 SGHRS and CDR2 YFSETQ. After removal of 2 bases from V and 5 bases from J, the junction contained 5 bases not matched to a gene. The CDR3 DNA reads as TGCGCCAGCAGCTTTAGGACTAGTGGAGATACGCAGTATTTT. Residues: CASSFRTSGDTQYF.

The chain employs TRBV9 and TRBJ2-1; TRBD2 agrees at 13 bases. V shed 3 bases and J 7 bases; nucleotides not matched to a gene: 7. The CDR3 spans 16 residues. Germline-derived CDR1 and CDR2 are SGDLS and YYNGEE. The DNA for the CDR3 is TGTGCCAGCAGCGCTCCGGGACTAGCGGGACCTAATGAGCAGTTCTTC. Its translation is CASSAPGLAGPNEQFF.

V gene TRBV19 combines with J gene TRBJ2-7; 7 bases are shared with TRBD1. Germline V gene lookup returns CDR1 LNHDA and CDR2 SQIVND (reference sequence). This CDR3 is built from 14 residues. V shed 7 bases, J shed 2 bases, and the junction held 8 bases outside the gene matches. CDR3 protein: CASTMRDRPYEQYF. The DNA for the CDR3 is TGTGCCAGTACCATGAGGGACAGACCCTACGAGCAGTACTTC.

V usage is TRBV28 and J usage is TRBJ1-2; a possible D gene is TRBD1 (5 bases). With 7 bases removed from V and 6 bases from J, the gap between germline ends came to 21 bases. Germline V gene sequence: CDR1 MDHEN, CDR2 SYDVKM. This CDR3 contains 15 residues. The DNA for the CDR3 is TGTGCCAGCAAAAGGAAGGTGGGCAGGGAGAATGGCTACACCTTC. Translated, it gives CASKRKVGRENGYTF.

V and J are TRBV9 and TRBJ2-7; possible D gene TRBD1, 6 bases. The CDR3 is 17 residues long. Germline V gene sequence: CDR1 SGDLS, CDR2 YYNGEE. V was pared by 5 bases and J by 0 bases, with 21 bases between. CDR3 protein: CASREIGGHSSSYEQYF. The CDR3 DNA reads TGTGCCAGCAGAGAAATAGGGGGACATTCGAGCTCCTACGAGCAGTACTTC.

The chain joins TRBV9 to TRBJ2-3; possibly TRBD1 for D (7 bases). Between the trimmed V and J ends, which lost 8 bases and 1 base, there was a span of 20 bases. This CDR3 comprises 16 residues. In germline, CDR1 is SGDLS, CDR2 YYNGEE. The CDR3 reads CASSEGASDGTDTQYF. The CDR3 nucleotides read TGTGCCAGTTCCGAGGGGGCTAGCGATGGCACAGATACGCAGTATTTT.

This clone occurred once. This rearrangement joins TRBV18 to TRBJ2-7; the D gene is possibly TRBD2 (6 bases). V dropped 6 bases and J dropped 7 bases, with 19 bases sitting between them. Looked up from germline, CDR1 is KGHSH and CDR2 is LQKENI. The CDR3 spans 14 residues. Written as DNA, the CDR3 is TGTGCCAGCTCTCCCTCGGGGAGGTCAGGAGAGCAGTACTTC. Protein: CASSPSGRSGEQYF.

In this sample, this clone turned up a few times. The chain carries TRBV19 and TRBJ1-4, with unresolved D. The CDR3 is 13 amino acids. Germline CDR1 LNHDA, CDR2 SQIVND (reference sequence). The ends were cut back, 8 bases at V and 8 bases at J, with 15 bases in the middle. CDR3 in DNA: TGTGCCAGTGCGGCAGGTCGCAGCGAAAAACTGTTTTTT. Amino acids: CASAAGRSEKLFF.

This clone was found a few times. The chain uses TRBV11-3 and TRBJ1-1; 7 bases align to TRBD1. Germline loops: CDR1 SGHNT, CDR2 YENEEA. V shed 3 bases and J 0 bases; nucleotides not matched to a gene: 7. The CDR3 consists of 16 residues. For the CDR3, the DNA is TGTGCCAGCAGCTTGGAGGGGGCGTCGCTGAACACTGAAGCTTTCTTT. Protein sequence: CASSLEGASLNTEAFF.

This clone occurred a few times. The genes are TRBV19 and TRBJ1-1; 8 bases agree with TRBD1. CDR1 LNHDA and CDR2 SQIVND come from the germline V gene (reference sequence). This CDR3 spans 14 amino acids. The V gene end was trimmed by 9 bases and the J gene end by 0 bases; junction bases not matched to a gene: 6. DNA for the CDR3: TGTGCCAGCACAAACAGGGGGATGAACACTGAAGCTTTCTTT. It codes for CASTNRGMNTEAFF. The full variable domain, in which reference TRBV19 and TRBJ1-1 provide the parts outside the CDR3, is DGGITQSPKYLFRKEGQNVTLSCEQNLNHDAMYWYRQDPGQGLRLIYYSQIVNDFQKGDIAEGYSVSREKKESFPLTVTSAQKNPTAFYLCASTNRGMNTEAFFGQGTRLTVV.

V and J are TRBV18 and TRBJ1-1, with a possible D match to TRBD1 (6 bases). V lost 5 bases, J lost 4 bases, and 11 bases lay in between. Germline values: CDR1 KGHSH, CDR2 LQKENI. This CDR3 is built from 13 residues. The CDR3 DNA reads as TGTGCCAGCTCAGAGGGGGAAGGCACTGAAGCTTTCTTT. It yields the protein CASSEGEGTEAFF.

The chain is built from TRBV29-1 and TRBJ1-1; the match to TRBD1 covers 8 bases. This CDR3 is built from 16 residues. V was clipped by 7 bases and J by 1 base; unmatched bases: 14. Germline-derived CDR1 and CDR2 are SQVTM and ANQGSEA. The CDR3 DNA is TGCAGCGCTTGGACAGGGACCATGCGCGCGAACACTGAAGCTTTCTTT. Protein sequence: CSAWTGTMRANTEAFF.